This passage covers 25 T cell receptor beta chains from one sample sequenced in a study of esophageal squamous cell carcinoma tumors. After a first PCR with P20EA plus a TCR alpha or TCR beta constant-region primer, a nested PCR used CA2 or CB2. Reverse transcription used a polyT18-containing BSL-18E primer, and TCR genes were amplified by unbiased adaptor ligation RT-PCR. TCRdb passed the 5' RACE reads through MiXCR, listing each CDR3 protein once. The sample lists around 1,200 distinct CDR3 sequences; about 12% were seen once. Source material: tumor tissue. The origin of the receptors is a man between 50 and 80 years old with esophageal squamous cell carcinoma.

The rearrangement uses TRBV21-1 and TRBJ2-5; the table's D call of TRBD1 was not tested on the DNA. TRBV21-1 is deemed a pseudogene. The CDR3 length is 18 residues. The CDR3 region is CASSKGRRGTGGAETQYF. In DNA, the CDR3 is TGTGCCAGCAGCAAAGGACGCCGGGGAACAGGGGGCGCGGAGACCCAGTACTTC.

This clonotype is hyperexpanded. The chain links TRBV4-1 to TRBJ1-1; D unclear. This CDR3 contains 16 residues. Germline loops: CDR1 MGHRA, CDR2 YSYEKL. The ends were cut back, 4 bases at V and 0 bases at J, with 15 bases in the middle. The CDR3 DNA reads TGCGCCAGCAGCCTCAGCGCAGACCTGCTGAACACTGAAGCTTTCTTT. Protein sequence: CASSLSADLLNTEAFF.

Details on this clonotype: Being one base from a much bigger clone, this may be a read error. This sequence joins TRBV12-3 or TRBV12-4 and TRBJ1-6, with TRBD1 as a possible D gene (5 bases). The CDR3 contains 14 residues. Between the trimmed V and J ends, which lost 3 bases and 10 bases, there was a span of 13 bases. CDR3 coding DNA: TGTGCCAGCAGTTTGTTAAGGGGCGCGTCACCCCTCCACTTT. It codes for CASSLLRGASPLHF.

This clonotype is judged medium-sized. V is TRBV20-1 and J is TRBJ2-7; 12 bases map to TRBD2. Germline loops: CDR1 DFQATT, CDR2 SNEGSKA (reference sequence). The CDR3 covers 12 residues. The CDR3 loop reads CSGLAGTYEQYF. The CDR3 bases are TGCAGCGGACTAGCGGGGACCTACGAGCAGTACTTC.

The chain recombines TRBV27 with TRBJ1-2; 7 bases agree with TRBD1. CDR3 length equals 17 residues. Losses at the gene ends were 5 bases for V and 4 bases for J; bases not matched to a gene: 16. Per germline, CDR1 MNHEY and CDR2 SMNVEV (reference sequence). The CDR3 loop is CASSGEVRLGQRYGYTF. The CDR3 nucleotides are TGTGCCAGCAGTGGGGAGGTACGGTTGGGACAGCGCTATGGCTACACCTTC.

The chain is built from TRBV10-2 and TRBJ2-7; D remains unclear. Germline V lookup: CDR1 WSHSY, CDR2 SAAADI. Deletions cut 3 bases from V and 4 bases from J, with 7 bases between. This CDR3 is built from 12 residues. This CDR3 reads CASSELSYEQYF. The CDR3 coding sequence is TGCGCCAGCAGTGAATTGTCTTACGAGCAGTACTTC.

This clonotype is termed medium-sized. This chain uses TRBV24-1 with TRBJ2-5, with D perhaps TRBD1 (7 bases). V dropped 4 bases and J dropped 5 bases, with 10 bases sitting between them. CDR3 length: 13 residues. Germline values: CDR1 KGHDR, CDR2 SFDVKD. This chain's CDR3 is CATSDRGEETQYF. For the CDR3, the DNA is TGTGCCACCAGTGACAGGGGGGAGGAGACCCAGTACTTC.

This clonotype is termed medium-sized (0.01 to 0.1%). The V and J genes are TRBV12-3 or TRBV12-4 and TRBJ2-7; D might be TRBD1 (6 bases). The CDR3 consists of 12 residues. V was clipped by 5 bases and J by 4 bases, with 9 bases between them. The CDR3 is CASSQGPYEQYF. For the CDR3, the DNA is TGTGCCAGCAGTCAGGGGCCATACGAGCAGTACTTC.

This clonotype counts as medium-sized. The chain is built from TRBV4-1 and TRBJ2-3; the D is unclear. V lost 0 bases and J lost 3, with 10 bases in between. The germline gives CDR1 MGHRA, CDR2 YSYEKL. The CDR3 contains 15 residues. For the CDR3, the DNA is TGCGCCAGCAGCCAAGATGGACGTGGGACAGATACGCAGTATTTT. Translated, it gives CASSQDGRGTDTQYF.

V and J are TRBV12-3 or TRBV12-4 and TRBJ2-7; D might be TRBD1 (6 bases). This CDR3 is built from 13 residues. The V gene lost 1 base and the J gene lost 5 bases, with 9 bases spanning the gap. This chain's CDR3 is CASSLDRADEQYF. The DNA of the CDR3 is TGTGCCAGCAGTTTAGACAGGGCGGACGAGCAGTACTTC.

This clonotype has more than one count but fewer than ten. This may stem from a read error, because a much larger clone lies one nucleotide away. J is TRBJ2-7 and V is TRBV25-1; D is uncertain. V was shortened by 2 bases and J by 3 bases, with 8 bases between the two germline ends. CDR3 size: 13 residues. Per germline, CDR1 MGHDK and CDR2 SYGVNS. The CDR3 DNA sequence: TGTGCCAGCAGTGAAACAGCCAGCTACGAGCAGTACTTC. Amino acid sequence: CASSETASYEQYF.

This clonotype is medium-sized (0.01 to 0.1%). The rearrangement uses TRBV29-1 and TRBJ1-2; 7 bases match TRBD1. The CDR3 is made up of 12 amino acids. Trimming took 1 base from V and 8 from J; bases not matched to a gene: 4. Germline CDR1 SQVTM, CDR2 ANQGSEA. CDR3 in DNA: TGCAGCGTTGAAGGACAGGGTATAGGCTACACCTTC. This gives the protein CSVEGQGIGYTF. Together with reference TRBV29-1 and TRBJ1-2, the CDR3 gives the full variable domain: SAVISQKPSRDICQRGTSLTIQCQVDSQVTMMFWYRQQPGQSLTLIATANQGSEATYESGFVIDKFPISRPNLTFSTLTVSNMSPEDSSIYLCSVEGQGIGYTFGSGTRLTVV.

V gene TRBV5-4 combines with J gene TRBJ2-7, with 12 bases fitting TRBD2. CDR1 is SGHNT and CDR2 is YYREEE in the germline V gene (reference sequence). Trimming took 4 bases from V and 5 from J; bases not matched to a gene: 4. There are 14 residues in the CDR3. As DNA, the CDR3 is TGTGCCAGCAGCAAACGACTAGCGGGAGACGAGCAGTACTTC. Its protein product is CASSKRLAGDEQYF.

This clonotype was seen a handful of times. This chain links TRBV13 with TRBJ2-7; the match to TRBD1 covers 9 bases. Trimming removed 3 bases from V and 1 base from J; junction bases left unmatched: 4. CDR1 and CDR2 (germline): PRHDT, FYEKMQ (reference sequence). CDR3 length equals 15 residues. The CDR3 here is CASSFRGTGSYEQYF. The CDR3 coding sequence is TGTGCCAGCAGCTTCCGCGGGACAGGGTCCTACGAGCAGTACTTC.

The chain is built from TRBV3-1 and TRBJ1-1; D is ambiguous. The CDR3 length is 15 residues. V shed 4 bases and J shed 5 bases, with 17 bases lying between them. The germline V gene encodes CDR1 LGHDT and CDR2 YNNKEL (reference sequence). This CDR3 reads CASSPVSGWRTEAFF. The CDR3 coding sequence is TGTGCCAGCAGCCCGGTTTCCGGCTGGAGGACTGAAGCTTTCTTT. Supplemented by reference TRBV3-1 and TRBJ1-1, the full variable domain reads DTAVSQTPKYLVTQMGNDKSIKCEQNLGHDTMYWYKQDSKKFLKIMFSYNNKELIINETVPNRFSPKSPDKAHLNLHINSLELGDSAVYFCASSPVSGWRTEAFFGQGTRLTVV.

This clonotype was seen once. J is TRBJ2-2 and V is TRBV19, with no clear D. From germline, CDR1 is LNHDA and CDR2 SQIVND (reference sequence). This CDR3 has 12 residues. The germline V and J ends were trimmed by 1 base and 6 bases, with 3 bases remaining between them. CDR3 sequence: CASSIVSGELFF. In nucleotides, the CDR3 is TGTGCCAGTAGTATAGTTTCCGGGGAGCTGTTTTTT.

This clonotype was detected only a few times. CDR3 nucleotide sequence: TGCAGTGCTAGAGGGTCGGGACTTGACTACAATGAGCAGTTCTTC. This encodes CSARGSGLDYNEQFF. The chain couples TRBV20-1 to TRBJ2-1, with TRBD2 as a possible D gene (6 bases). The CDR3 contains 15 residues. In germline, CDR1 is DFQATT, CDR2 SNEGSKA (reference sequence). The V end lost 1 base, the J end lost 3 bases, and 13 bases lay between the germline ends.

Concerning this clonotype: A far larger clone is only one base removed, so a read error is likely. The J gene is TRBJ2-3, the V gene TRBV6-2 or TRBV6-3, with D possibly TRBD2 on 6 matching bases. Trimming pared 8 bases from V and 14 bases from J, leaving 35 bases between. The CDR3 totals 17 residues. Germline V lookup: CDR1 MNHEY, CDR2 SVGEGT. Here the CDR3 reads CASQRRHGSSLTGELYF. The CDR3 coding sequence is TGTGCCAGCCAGAGGCGTCACGGGAGCTCATTAACCGGGGAGCTGTATTTT.

This clonotype was counted between two and nine times. A clone one base away is much larger, so this may be a read error. CDR3 sequence (DNA): TGTGCCAGCAGCCCTAGAGAGGGAAACACCATATATTTT. This encodes CASSPREGNTIYF. V and J are TRBV7-3 and TRBJ1-3; D gene unclear. The CDR3 runs 13 residues. CDR1 is SGHTA and CDR2 is FQGTGA in the germline V gene. The V end lost 5 bases, the J end lost 4 bases, and 9 bases lay between the germline ends.

Within the sample, this clonotype is medium-sized (0.01 to 0.1%). The chain recombines TRBV2 with TRBJ1-1; tentatively, D is TRBD1 (5 bases). The V gene's germline CDR1 is SNHLY and CDR2 FYNNEI. The CDR3 has 13 residues. The germline V and J ends were trimmed by 9 bases and 1 base, with 12 bases remaining between them. DNA of the CDR3: TGTGCCAGAACCGGGACGGCGAACACTGAAGCTTTCTTT. It is translated as CARTGTANTEAFF.

This clonotype is termed medium-sized. The CDR3 nucleotides read TGTGCCAGCTCTGGGAGCGCGGCTGGGGCCAACGTCCTGACTTTC. Protein sequence: CASSGSAAGANVLTF. The chain uses TRBV18 and TRBJ2-6; possibly TRBD2 for D (5 bases). The length of the CDR3 is 15 residues. Germline V CDR1 and CDR2: KGHSH, LQKENI. V lost 6 bases to trimming and J lost 2 bases, with 11 bases between them.

By sample fraction, this clonotype is medium-sized. The chain is built from TRBV30 and TRBJ2-3; D is tentatively TRBD1 or TRBD2 (5 bases each). The length of the CDR3 is 14 residues. CDR1 and CDR2 from the germline V gene are GTSNPN and SVGIG (reference sequence). V lost 5 bases to trimming and J lost 4 bases, with 16 bases between them. CDR3 residues: CAWAVRDPADTQYF. In DNA, the CDR3 is TGTGCCTGGGCTGTCCGGGACCCAGCAGATACGCAGTATTTT.

This clonotype counts as medium-sized. The J gene is TRBJ2-7, the V gene TRBV28, with 13 positions matching TRBD2. V shed 4 bases, J shed 2 bases, and the junction held 2 bases outside the gene matches. The germline gives CDR1 MDHEN, CDR2 SYDVKM. This CDR3 contains 15 residues. CDR3 loop: CASSSLAGGPYEQYF. Here the CDR3 DNA reads TGTGCCAGCAGTTCACTAGCGGGAGGGCCCTACGAGCAGTACTTC.

The chain joins TRBV19 to TRBJ1-2; no firm D call. The CDR3 runs to 14 residues. Trimming took 4 bases from V and 3 from J, leaving 12 bases between them. Germline assignment: CDR1 LNHDA and CDR2 SQIVND (reference sequence). The CDR3 loop reads CASSRGSRDYGYTF. The DNA of the CDR3 is TGTGCCAGTAGTAGAGGGAGTCGGGACTATGGCTACACCTTC.

In this sample, this clonotype is medium-sized (0.01 to 0.1%). J is TRBJ2-1 and V is TRBV4-3; 8 nucleotides align to TRBD2. The germline CDR1 and CDR2 sequences are LGHNA and YSLEER. This CDR3 contains 16 residues. J gave up 9 bases and V 0 bases, and 10 bases lay outside the gene matches. CDR3 amino acids: CASSQDVGLADREQFF. The CDR3 bases are TGCGCCAGCAGCCAAGACGTCGGACTAGCTGATCGTGAGCAGTTCTTC.